This T cell receptor (beta chain) was sequenced for a study of beta chain features in type 1 diabetes. From germline, CDR1 is MNHNY and CDR2 SVGAGI (reference sequence). The CDR3 contains 15 residues. Study results and limitations: The study found moderately but significantly shorter TCRB CDR3s in all four CD4+ subsets of Type 1 diabetes patients.

The authors reverse transcribed all of the isolated RNA, so sequencing captured expressed TCRB transcripts. The assay was immunoSEQ multiplex PCR, and TCRdb's table has in-frame clones only and misses some. The sample yields 150,000 to 200,000 clones, roughly 8% seen once. Of note for this clone: The antigen remains undetermined. At one of its ends the junction is not consistent with the germline gene, which may arise from a read error.

Material for sequencing was central memory CD4+ T cells from blood. This clonotype was sampled from a woman in her 40s with type 1 diabetes. The chain links TRBV6-6 to TRBJ2-7, with a possible D match to TRBD2 (5 bases). The CDR3 reads CASSYADGGSFEQYF. The CDR3, as DNA: TGTGCCAGCAGTTACGCAGACGGAGGATCCTTCGAGCAGTACTTC.